The 8 T cell receptor beta chains in this list originate from one sample, sequenced in a study of blood T cell repertoires in COVID-19. The method was immunoSEQ multiplex PCR; TCRdb's version includes in-frame clones alone and lacks a portion of them. The sample has fewer than 300,000 clones; about 89% are singletons. Sequenced input: peripheral blood. The receptors derive from a man aged 40-50 years who had recovered from COVID-19.

J is TRBJ2-5 and V is TRBV6-5, with TRBD2 identical over 8 bases. The CDR3 consists of 12 residues. Trimming removed 5 bases from V and 6 bases from J; junction bases left unmatched: 2. CDR1 MNHEY and CDR2 SVGAGI come from the germline V gene. The CDR3 reads CASSPGGKTQYF. The CDR3 nucleotides read TGTGCCAGCAGTCCGGGGGGGAAGACCCAGTACTTC.

This sequence joins TRBV7-9 and TRBJ1-2, with D maybe TRBD1 (6 bases). V was clipped by 6 bases and J by 0 bases, with 14 bases between them. The CDR3 has 15 residues. Germline V gene sequence: CDR1 SEHNR, CDR2 FQNEAQ (reference sequence). The CDR3 spells CASRPLDRPNYGYTF. CDR3 bases: TGTGCCAGCAGGCCACTTGACAGGCCTAACTATGGCTACACCTTC.

The chain has TRBV30 and TRBJ1-2; unclear D gene. From germline, CDR1 is GTSNPN and CDR2 SVGIG (reference sequence). V was cut by 1 base and J by 5 bases, with 14 bases left in between. There are 14 residues in the CDR3. The CDR3 region is CAWSGQSGPYGYTF. The CDR3 nucleotides are TGTGCCTGGAGTGGCCAGAGCGGGCCATATGGCTACACCTTC.

The chain carries TRBV6-2 or TRBV6-3 and TRBJ1-2, with D maybe TRBD1 (6 bases). The V gene's germline CDR1 is MNHEY and CDR2 SVGEGT. The CDR3 contains 14 residues. Trimming took off 6 bases at V and 8 bases at J, with 19 bases between the two ends. The CDR3 DNA follows: TGTGCCAGCAGCCCTCAAGGGGGGGCGCGCGGCTACACCTTC. Translated, it gives CASSPQGGARGYTF.

The gene calls are TRBV6-2 or TRBV6-3 and TRBJ2-3; D perhaps matches TRBD2 (6 bases). The CDR3 length is 16 residues. Germline V gene data show CDR1 as MNHEY and CDR2 as SVGEGT. V lost 6 bases, J lost 2 bases, and 18 bases lay in between. This CDR3 reads CASSPPSRGFTDTQYF. CDR3 coding DNA: TGTGCCAGCAGCCCACCATCGCGGGGCTTCACAGATACGCAGTATTTT.

This clone was recorded once. The rearrangement joins TRBV6-6 to TRBJ1-3; a weak D match, TRBD1 (5 bases). The ends were cut back, 4 bases at V and 0 bases at J, with 10 bases in the middle. The CDR3 contains 15 residues. Germline V lookup: CDR1 MNHNY, CDR2 SVGAGI (reference sequence). The DNA for the CDR3 is TGTGCCAGCAGTTTGGGGGGACCCTCTGGAAACACCATATATTTT. It translates to CASSLGGPSGNTIYF.

The rearrangement joins TRBV27 to TRBJ2-7, with 14 bases matching TRBD2. V shed 6 bases, J shed 3 bases, and the junction held 4 bases outside the gene matches. Germline V CDR1 and CDR2: MNHEY, SMNVEV (reference sequence). The CDR3 consists of 15 residues. The CDR3 DNA is TGTGCCAGCAGCCCCGGACTAGCGGGGGGCTACGAGCAGTACTTC. The encoded protein is CASSPGLAGGYEQYF.

The chain carries TRBV6-5 and TRBJ2-3; D is uncertain. The CDR3 consists of 15 residues. Trimming took 5 bases from V and 6 from J, leaving 18 bases between them. Germline V gene data show CDR1 as MNHEY and CDR2 as SVGAGI. The CDR3 loop is CASSPPGGRWDTQYF. Written as DNA, the CDR3 is TGTGCCAGCAGTCCCCCGGGTGGCCGGTGGGATACGCAGTATTTT.